A single sample is the source of the 13 T cell receptor beta chains below, sequenced in a study of shared clonotypes between healthy human individuals. The method was immunoSEQ multiplex PCR; TCRdb's version includes in-frame clones alone and lacks a portion of them. The sample carries about 680,000 clones, around 78% recorded once. Sequencing input: memory CD4+ T cells sorted from blood. Sample subset: CD45RA-negative fraction. Receptors were obtained from a woman aged 25 to 39 in good health.

This chain joins TRBV28 and TRBJ1-1; D is unclear. Germline loops: CDR1 MDHEN, CDR2 SYDVKM. The CDR3 covers 13 residues. The V and J ends lost 2 bases and 1 base respectively, with 5 bases between them. Here the CDR3 DNA reads TGTGCCAGCAGTTTACTCAAGAACACTGAAGCTTTCTTT. Its translation is CASSLLKNTEAFF.

The rearrangement links TRBV18 to TRBJ2-1, with D unclear. The ends were cut back, 6 bases at V and 0 bases at J, with 12 bases in the middle. The CDR3 spans 15 residues. Germline CDR1 is KGHSH and CDR2 is LQKENI. The chain's CDR3 is CASSPDRSSYNEQFF. The CDR3 DNA sequence: TGTGCCAGCTCCCCTGACCGGAGCTCCTACAATGAGCAGTTCTTC.

The chain uses TRBV10-3 and TRBJ2-5; 12 bases are shared with TRBD2. The V gene end was trimmed by 6 bases and the J gene end by 7 bases; junction bases not matched to a gene: 6. The CDR3 consists of 14 residues. In germline, CDR1 is ENHRY, CDR2 SYGVKD. This chain's CDR3 is CAIRRLAGVGTQYF. Written as DNA, the CDR3 is TGTGCCATCAGAAGACTAGCGGGAGTGGGGACCCAGTACTTC.

The chain recombines TRBV6-1 with TRBJ1-5; a possible D gene is TRBD1 (5 bases). Trimming pared 3 bases from V and 10 bases from J, leaving 16 bases between. The CDR3 consists of 14 residues. From germline, CDR1 is MNHNS and CDR2 SASEGT. The CDR3 protein is CASSESRGVEPQHF. The DNA for the CDR3 is TGTGCCAGCAGTGAGTCACGGGGGGTAGAACCCCAGCATTTT.

This clone was observed a single time. The chain uses TRBV19 and TRBJ1-1; tentative D call: TRBD1 (6 bases). Trimming stripped 6 bases from V and 1 base from J, with 12 bases between. The germline gives CDR1 LNHDA, CDR2 SQIVND (reference sequence). The CDR3 spans 14 residues. As DNA, the CDR3 is TGTGCCAGTAGGTCGGGACACCAGAACACTGAAGCTTTCTTT. Its protein is CASRSGHQNTEAFF.

This clone came up a few times. This chain links TRBV6-1 with TRBJ1-5, with a weak D call TRBD1 (5 bases). This CDR3 has 13 residues. Trimming removed 6 bases from V and 5 bases from J, with 11 bases in between. CDR1 is MNHNS, CDR2 SASEGT, per germline. The CDR3 DNA follows: TGTGCCAGCAGCTTAACAGGAGATCAGCCCCAGCATTTT. It codes for CASSLTGDQPQHF.

This sequence joins TRBV27 and TRBJ1-2; TRBD1 agrees at 7 bases. The J segment lost 2 bases and the V segment lost 6 bases, leaving 6 bases of the junction unmatched. Germline CDR1 is MNHEY and CDR2 is SMNVEV (reference sequence). CDR3 length: 14 amino acids. The CDR3 nucleotides read TGTGCCAGCAGAGGACAGGTGTCAAACTATGGCTACACCTTC. Protein: CASRGQVSNYGYTF.

The chain is built from TRBV30 and TRBJ1-2, with TRBD1 identical over 10 bases. V lost 8 bases and J lost 5; bases outside the gene matches: 8. CDR3 length: 13 residues. The germline V gene has CDR1 GTSNPN and CDR2 SVGIG (reference sequence). The CDR3 DNA is TGTGCCCGCCGGGACAGGGGTGCTTATGGCTACACCTTC. Its translation is CARRDRGAYGYTF.

CDR3 residues: CAIQLAVNTDTQYF. For the CDR3, the DNA is TGTGCCATCCAGTTGGCGGTAAACACAGATACGCAGTATTTT. The V and J genes are TRBV10-3 and TRBJ2-3; D unclear. Germline values: CDR1 ENHRY, CDR2 SYGVKD. This CDR3 has 14 amino acids. Trimming shortened V by 8 bases and J by 2 bases, and 14 bases separated the two germline ends.

The V and J genes are TRBV28 and TRBJ1-2; 8 nucleotides agree with TRBD1. The CDR3 loop spans 13 amino acids. From germline, CDR1 is MDHEN and CDR2 SYDVKM. The V and J ends lost 6 bases and 5 bases, in that order; junction bases with no gene match: 5. CDR3 in amino acids: CASRSGTGYGYTF. The CDR3 region has the DNA TGTGCCAGCAGGTCCGGGACAGGATATGGCTACACCTTC.

This clone has just one count. The V and J genes are TRBV4-2 and TRBJ2-5, with 9 positions matching TRBD1. After removal of 0 bases from V and 6 bases from J, the junction contained 8 bases not matched to a gene. The CDR3 spans 16 residues. Germline CDR1 LGHNA, CDR2 YNFKEQ. The CDR3, as DNA: TGTGCCAGCAGCCAAGATCTCACAGGGGGCGCGAAGACCCAGTACTTC. This sequence encodes CASSQDLTGGAKTQYF.

The chain has TRBV28 and TRBJ1-2; TRBD1 agrees at 7 bases. Germline trimming cut 6 bases from V and 6 bases from J; bases unmatched to any gene: 13. CDR3 length: 15 amino acids. The germline CDR1 and CDR2 sequences are MDHEN and SYDVKM. The CDR3 loop reads CASSQRDSPKNGYTF. Written as DNA, the CDR3 is TGTGCCAGCAGCCAAAGGGACAGCCCGAAGAATGGCTACACCTTC.

This clone was seen once. This chain links TRBV6-1 with TRBJ2-5; D gene unclear. V was cut by 7 bases and J by 1 base, with 16 bases left in between. Germline V gives CDR1 MNHNS, CDR2 SASEGT. The CDR3 is 15 amino acids. DNA for the CDR3: TGTGCCAGCACCAAGGTTATGGGGTCCCAAGAGACCCAGTACTTC. Its protein product is CASTKVMGSQETQYF.